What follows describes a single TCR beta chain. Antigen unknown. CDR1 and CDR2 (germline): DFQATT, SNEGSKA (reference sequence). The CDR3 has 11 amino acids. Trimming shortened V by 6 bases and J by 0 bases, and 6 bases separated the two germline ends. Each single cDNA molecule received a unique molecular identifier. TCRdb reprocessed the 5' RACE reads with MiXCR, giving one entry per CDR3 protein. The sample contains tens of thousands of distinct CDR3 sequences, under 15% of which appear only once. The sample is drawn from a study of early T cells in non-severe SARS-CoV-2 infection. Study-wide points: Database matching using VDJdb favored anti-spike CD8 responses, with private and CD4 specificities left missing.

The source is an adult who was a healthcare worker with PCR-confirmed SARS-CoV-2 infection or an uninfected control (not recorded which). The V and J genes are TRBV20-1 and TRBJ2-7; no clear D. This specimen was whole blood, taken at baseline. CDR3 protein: CSAHSSYEQYF. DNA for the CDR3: TGCAGTGCGCATAGCTCCTACGAGCAGTACTTC.